This record covers a single T cell receptor (beta chain). This clonotype appeared many times. What this receptor recognizes is not known. No qualities accompany the bases; no much larger clone lies one base away. Explained via the paper, the time point label denotes: pre-sensitization, week 0. In light of the paper, this sample's treatment or condition label describes: therapeutic diphenylcyclopropenone sensitization with weekly scalp DPC. Blood at each patch-test visit was drawn before the patch test was applied. To be eligible, patients had to be aged 18 to 70, diagnosed with alopecia and judged suitable for DPC therapy, while pregnant patients were excluded. Unfractionated whole blood was collected in Tempus Blood RNA tubes, and total RNA was extracted from that blood. The library was prepared using RACE. These reads were obtained on a NextSeq 500. During library preparation, unique molecular identifiers were attached to individual cDNA molecules so that TCRs could be counted in a quantitative, reproducible way. From each blood RNA sample, both TCR alpha and TCR beta chains were sequenced. As for the authors' bioinformatics: Samples had a median of approximately 96,000 TCRs, with a range from roughly 20,000 to 690,600. V, J and CDR3 annotation of the TCR reads was carried out using the Decombinator software suite. For the PS versus PT1 abundance plots, all samples were subsampled to the same number of TCRs (28,000). Expanded TCRs were defined as absent before sensitization and observed at least eight times at the 2-week time point. The public reads were quality trimmed at Q25 with fastp and then assembled into clones with MiXCR by TCRdb, keeping productive beta chains. Every CDR3 protein is listed once, alongside the most common genes and DNA of its rows. The V and J calls and clone size come from TCRdb's table, not from the authors' own analysis. The sample table contains about 350,000 distinct CDR3 sequences; only one count was recorded for roughly 6% of them. The ten most abundant clones make up less than 9% of the sample.

CDR1 ENHRY and CDR2 SYGVKD were looked up in the germline V gene. Spanning cysteine to phenylalanine, the CDR3 consists of 15 amino acids. CDR3 DNA only is kept here, 45 bases in frame from base 1. V loses 2 bases of germline sequence and J loses 4 bases, and the interval between the two ends is 13 bases. The sample originates from a study of human T cells and chemical hapten exposure (dated by TCRdb to the early 2020s). In the study overall: For sensitization, 2% DPC in acetone was applied to a roughly 2 cm by roughly 2 cm area of upper inner arm skin. Throughout the roughly 23-week study period, patients were also given weekly therapeutic DPC doses on the scalp. Patch testing was performed on the upper back with Finn chambers containing 0.01% DPC, and the patch tests were scored after 6 days according to International Contact Dermatitis Research Group standards. Alopecia areata with under or over 50% scalp involvement, alopecia totalis and alopecia universalis were represented in the patient cohort, which was mostly female. Libraries were combined into a pool for sequencing, and differences in TCR yield between samples came mainly from small differences in library volumes within the pool. In alopecia patients, the study followed how the peripheral blood TCR repertoire changed in vivo over primary and secondary sensitization to diphenylcyclopropenone (DPC), a hapten. Blood was sampled from patients pre-sensitization (week 0) and at 2, 6 and about 24 weeks after DPC sensitization. Twenty-nine alopecia patients provided blood for TCR sequencing at one to four time points (pre-sensitization, 2, 6 and 24 weeks). Paper-wide results and their limitations: Patch test score was positively correlated with the number of PT1 expanded TCRs, with significance at thresholds 8, 16 and 32 but not at 4. All patients had alopecia, a presumed autoimmune disease, so their immune response might differ from that of healthy individuals. After repeated subsampling, the strength of the expansion versus patch-test correlation and the threshold at which it became significant changed. Compared with pre-sensitization or healthy control sets, expanded TCRs formed significantly more large CDR3 similarity clusters, which is consistent with antigen-driven responses. The number of TCRs above 1 in 1000 frequency did not change with DPC sensitization; there was no evidence of global repertoire structure alterations.

The receptor's source is a woman in her late teens or twenties with alopecia areata. Some clones in this sample may be carry-over from other donors' samples. The sequence joins TRBV10-3 to TRBJ2-3; the D gene identity is not certain. The starting material was whole blood, obtained in connection with sensitization to the hapten diphenylcyclopropenone (DPC). In nucleotides, the sequence is TGTGCCATCAGTGAGCGCGGTGGGGTGGCAGATACGCAGTATTTT. Translated, this gives CAISERGGVADTQYF.